These 20 T cell receptor beta chains were sequenced from one sample in a study of blood T cell repertoires in COVID-19 (TCRdb year 2020). The library was built by means of the immunoSEQ multiplex PCR assay. TCRdb stores this immuneACCESS table with in-frame sequences only. Part of the clones is absent; in the studies checked, under half of the shortfall reflects unresolved V genes, and no reason is known for the rest. The sample table lists 99,000 or so clones, less than 90% of them with a count of one. The ten largest clones represent roughly 4.2% of the sample. The specimen sequenced was peripheral blood. The origin of the receptors is a man aged 50-60 years with acute or convalescent COVID-19.

The V gene is TRBV10-3, the J gene TRBJ2-1; D may be TRBD2 (5 bases). Trimming took 1 base from V and 4 from J, leaving 11 bases between them. CDR1 and CDR2 (germline): ENHRY, SYGVKD. The CDR3 covers 15 residues. The chain's CDR3 is CAISELATPYNEQFF. The CDR3 DNA is TGTGCCATCAGTGAGTTAGCGACTCCTTACAATGAGCAGTTCTTC.

The chain carries TRBV11-3 and TRBJ1-1; 7 nucleotides match TRBD1. The V gene end was trimmed by 1 base and the J gene end by 5 bases; junction bases not matched to a gene: 4. This CDR3 is 14 amino acids long. Germline lookup yields CDR1 SGHNT and CDR2 YENEEA. The CDR3 DNA reads TGTGCCAGCAGCTTAGTGACAGGGAAAACTGAAGCTTTCTTT. It yields the protein CASSLVTGKTEAFF.

The chain links TRBV6-2 or TRBV6-3 to TRBJ2-1; 11 positions match TRBD2. The ends lost 2 bases at V and 5 bases at J; junction bases unmatched: 8. Per the germline V gene, CDR1 is MNHEY and CDR2 is SVGEGT. There are 17 residues in the CDR3. CDR3 loop: CASSYVSSGGRDNEQFF. The CDR3 region has the DNA TGTGCCAGCAGTTACGTGTCTAGCGGGGGGCGCGACAATGAGCAGTTCTTC.

The chain combines TRBV13 with TRBJ1-2; TRBD1 is a possible D gene (5 bases). V lost 7 bases, J lost 7 bases, and 16 bases lay in between. Per germline, CDR1 PRHDT and CDR2 FYEKMQ (reference sequence). This CDR3 is built from 13 residues. Written as DNA, the CDR3 is TGTGCCAGCACCCTTTGGGGCGAGGCTGGCTACACCTTC. It codes for CASTLWGEAGYTF.

This clone was found once. The rearrangement links TRBV4-1 to TRBJ2-2; 9 positions agree with TRBD1. V gave up 3 bases and J gave up 3 bases; unmatched junction bases: 5. Germline loops: CDR1 MGHRA, CDR2 YSYEKL. The length of the CDR3 is 16 residues. DNA for the CDR3: TGCGCCAGCAGCCACCCAAACAGGGGGCACACCGGGGAGCTGTTTTTT. Protein: CASSHPNRGHTGELFF.

The gene calls are TRBV6-6 and TRBJ1-1; D is perhaps TRBD1 (5 bases). This CDR3 is built from 15 residues. In germline, CDR1 is MNHNY, CDR2 SVGAGI (reference sequence). V was cut by 3 bases and J by 1 base, with 12 bases left in between. The CDR3, as DNA: TGTGCCAGCAGTTATGCGGGGCAGAGGAACACTGAAGCTTTCTTT. Translation: CASSYAGQRNTEAFF.

The V and J genes are TRBV19 and TRBJ2-2, with D possibly matching TRBD1 (5 bases). CDR1 and CDR2 (germline): LNHDA, SQIVND (reference sequence). This CDR3 spans 13 amino acids. V was cut by 5 bases and J by 4 bases, with 8 bases left in between. Here the CDR3 reads CASSPRATGELFF. CDR3 DNA: TGTGCCAGTAGTCCCAGGGCCACCGGGGAGCTGTTTTTT.

This clone was observed a handful of times. The CDR3 region has the DNA TGTGCCAGCAGTTTTAGTAATGAAAAACTGTTTTTT. Its translation: CASSFSNEKLFF. The J gene is TRBJ1-4, the V gene TRBV28; D unclear. Germline V CDR1 and CDR2: MDHEN, SYDVKM. V dropped 3 bases and J dropped 4 bases, with 3 bases sitting between them. CDR3 size: 12 residues.

The CDR3 nucleotides read TGTGCCAGCAGCCTGATGAAACTAGGATCCGGGGCCAACGTCCTGACTTTC. Its protein is CASSLMKLGSGANVLTF. This chain uses TRBV5-4 with TRBJ2-6; D perhaps matches TRBD2 (5 bases). Trimming left V 4 bases short and J 4 bases short, with 18 bases between. This CDR3 is 17 amino acids long. Germline V lookup: CDR1 SGHNT, CDR2 YYREEE (reference sequence). The whole variable domain, remainder taken from reference TRBV5-4 and TRBJ2-6, is ETGVTQSPTHLIKTRGQQVTLRCSSQSGHNTVSWYQQALGQGPQFIFQYYREEENGRGNFPPRFSGLQFPNYSSELNVNALELDDSALYLCASSLMKLGSGANVLTFGAGSRLTVL.

A remark on this clone: A read error may produce the germline difference seen at one junction end. The DNA of the CDR3 is TGTGCCAGCAGCTTAGATCTTAGGACAAGCTTGATCTTC. It is translated as CASSLDLRTSLIF. The rearrangement joins TRBV11-2 to TRBJ2-1, with D maybe TRBD1 (5 bases). This CDR3 is 13 amino acids long. Germline assignment: CDR1 SGHAT and CDR2 FQNNGV. The variable domain in full, with the rest retrieved from reference TRBV11-2 and TRBJ2-1, is EAGVAQSPRYKIIEKRQSVAFWCNPISGHATLYWYQQILGQGPKLLIQFQNNGVVDDSQLPKDRFSAERLKGVDSTLKIQPAKLEDSAVYLCASSLDLRTSLIFGPGTRLTVL.

V is TRBV19 and J is TRBJ2-1; TRBD1 aligns across 7 bases. Germline V gene data show CDR1 as LNHDA and CDR2 as SQIVND (reference sequence). V dropped 7 bases and J dropped 15; count of bases not matched to a gene: 18. This CDR3 comprises 14 residues. The CDR3 spells CASKPPETGKPLFF. In nucleotides, the CDR3 is TGTGCCAGTAAACCCCCCGAGACAGGGAAACCCTTGTTCTTC.

The rearrangement links TRBV9 to TRBJ2-7; 10 bases fit TRBD1. Germline V gene data show CDR1 as SGDLS and CDR2 as YYNGEE. Unmatched junction bases numbered 4, after V lost 3 bases and J lost 4 bases. CDR3 length equals 14 residues. CDR3 in amino acids: CASSAGQGGYEQYF. In DNA form, the CDR3 reads TGTGCCAGCAGCGCAGGACAGGGGGGGTACGAGCAGTACTTC. Complete variable domain (other parts from reference TRBV9 and TRBJ2-7): DSGVTQTPKHLITATGQRVTLRCSPRSGDLSVYWYQQSLDQGLQFLIQYYNGEERAKGNILERFSAQQFPDLHSELNLSSLELGDSALYFCASSAGQGGYEQYFGPGTRLTVT.

V gene TRBV6-5 combines with J gene TRBJ1-1; perhaps TRBD1 as D (6 bases). Germline values: CDR1 MNHEY, CDR2 SVGAGI. Trimming removed 6 bases from V and 1 base from J, with 9 bases in between. CDR3 size: 13 residues. Here the CDR3 DNA reads TGTGCCAGCAGCTTACAGGGGAACACTGAAGCTTTCTTT. Translation gives CASSLQGNTEAFF.

The gene calls are TRBV27 and TRBJ2-2; D call uncertain. Germline lookup yields CDR1 MNHEY and CDR2 SMNVEV (reference sequence). Trimming removed 6 bases from V and 0 bases from J, with 17 bases in between. This CDR3 is 17 amino acids long. The CDR3 sequence is CASSPFGHLANTGELFF. CDR3 DNA: TGTGCCAGCAGCCCGTTTGGGCATCTGGCGAACACCGGGGAGCTGTTTTTT.

The genes are TRBV30 and TRBJ1-6; D may be TRBD1 (6 bases). The ends were cut back, 4 bases at V and 0 bases at J, with 10 bases in the middle. This CDR3 contains 15 residues. Germline V CDR1 and CDR2: GTSNPN, SVGIG (reference sequence). The CDR3: CAWKQGSSYNSPLHF. The CDR3 region has the DNA TGTGCCTGGAAACAGGGTAGCTCCTATAATTCACCCCTCCACTTT.

The V call is TRBV19, the J call TRBJ1-6; the D gene is possibly TRBD1 (6 bases). CDR1 is LNHDA and CDR2 is SQIVND in the germline V gene (reference sequence). The length of the CDR3 is 16 residues. Trimming took 3 bases from V and 5 from J, leaving 14 bases between them. CDR3 DNA: TGTGCCAGTAGTATTACCGGGACACAGGATAATTCACCCCTCCACTTT. Translating gives CASSITGTQDNSPLHF.

The chain joins TRBV9 to TRBJ1-1; no firm D call. The CDR3 loop spans 13 amino acids. Trimming took off 0 bases at V and 10 bases at J, with 13 bases between the two ends. Germline CDR1 and CDR2: SGDLS and YYNGEE. The CDR3 reads CASSVVDPEGAFF. Written as DNA, the CDR3 is TGTGCCAGCAGCGTAGTGGACCCCGAGGGAGCTTTCTTT.

The chain couples TRBV5-6 to TRBJ1-2; D might be TRBD1 (5 bases). V shed 4 bases and J shed 4 bases, with 14 bases lying between them. The CDR3 is made up of 14 amino acids. CDR1 is SGHDT, CDR2 YYEEEE, per germline. As DNA, the CDR3 is TGTGCCAGCAGCCCCCCGGGGGGAGGCTATGGCTACACCTTC. Its translation is CASSPPGGGYGYTF.

The chain employs TRBV6-5 and TRBJ2-1, with D possibly matching TRBD1 (5 bases). Germline CDR1 MNHEY, CDR2 SVGAGI. V lost 6 bases to trimming and J lost 7 bases, with 16 bases between them. The length of the CDR3 is 14 residues. The CDR3: CASRGQGITNEQFF. The CDR3, as DNA: TGTGCCAGCAGGGGGCAGGGTATTACAAATGAGCAGTTCTTC.

The chain is built from TRBV7-9 and TRBJ1-5; TRBD1 might be the D (5 bases). Deletions cut 1 base from V and 3 bases from J, with 10 bases between. The CDR3 runs to 15 residues. Germline values: CDR1 SEHNR, CDR2 FQNEAQ (reference sequence). The CDR3 nucleotides read TGTGCCAGCAGCTTAGAAAAGGGGATCAATCAGCCCCAGCATTTT. Residues: CASSLEKGINQPQHF.